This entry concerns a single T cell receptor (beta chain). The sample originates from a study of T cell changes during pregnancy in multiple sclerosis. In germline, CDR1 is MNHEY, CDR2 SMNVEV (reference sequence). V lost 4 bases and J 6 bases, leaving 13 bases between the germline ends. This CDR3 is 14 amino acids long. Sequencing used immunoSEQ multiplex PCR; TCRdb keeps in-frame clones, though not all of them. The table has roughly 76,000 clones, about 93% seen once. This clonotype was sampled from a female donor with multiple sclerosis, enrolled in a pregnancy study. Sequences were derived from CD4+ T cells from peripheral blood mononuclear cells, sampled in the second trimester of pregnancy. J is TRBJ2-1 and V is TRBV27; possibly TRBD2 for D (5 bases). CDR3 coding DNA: TGTGCCAGCAGTTGGGCCGGGAATACCAATGAGCAGTTCTTC. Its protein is CASSWAGNTNEQFF.